This T cell receptor (beta chain) was observed in a study of cytomegalovirus exposure and HLA in healthy donors. As for the study in general: Samples from HLA-typed donors yielded 65 million to 85 million unique TCRs in an early data release.

This PCR relied on a set of 60 Vbeta primers and 13 Jbeta primers. Produced via immunoSEQ multiplex PCR; TCRdb's table is partial and in-frame only. The sample contains some 180,000 clones, about four fifths of which appear only once. Concerning this clone itself: Its antigen is unidentified.

Overall study results and limits: Among the sequence variants, a highly shared cluster was likely an artifact of sequencing. For cytomegalovirus status, the classifier reportedly gave diagnoses with high specificity and sensitivity. Immune exposure data for these donors was limited to CMV serostatus.

The CDR3 extends over 11 amino acids. The germline CDR1 and CDR2 sequences are GTSNPN and SVGIG (reference sequence). Trimming left V 3 bases short and J 6 bases short, with 9 bases between. The sequenced material came from PBMCs. The receptor comes from a man in his forties or fifties in good health and CMV-seronegative. The chain employs TRBV30 and TRBJ2-7; D is undetermined. The CDR3 nucleotides read TGTGCCTGGAGCGGTTCCGTCGAGCAGTACTTC. It yields the protein CAWSGSVEQYF.